The 19 T cell receptor beta chains in this list originate from one sample, sequenced in a study of blood T cell repertoires in COVID-19. Repertoires were generated with immunoSEQ multiplex PCR, while TCRdb's copy carries only in-frame clones and drops some. The sample contains about 320,000 clones, about nine tenths of which appear only once. Sequencing was performed on PBMCs or T cells enriched from blood (not recorded which). The receptors derive from a man aged 55 to 70 who had recovered from COVID-19.

The gene calls are TRBV2 and TRBJ1-1; D is possibly TRBD1 (6 bases). V shed 5 bases and J shed 1 base, with 11 bases lying between them. The CDR3 runs 14 residues. Germline loops: CDR1 SNHLY, CDR2 FYNNEI. The CDR3: CASSIQGPNTEAFF. The CDR3 bases are TGTGCCAGCAGTATACAGGGCCCGAACACTGAAGCTTTCTTT.

This chain connects TRBV3-1 (or the pseudogene TRBV3-2) to TRBJ1-2, with 10 bases lining up with TRBD1. CDR1 and CDR2 (germline): LGHDT, YNNKEL (reference sequence). V was clipped by 5 bases and J by 8 bases; unmatched bases: 8. This CDR3 comprises 14 residues. The CDR3 loop is CASSYPGTGEGYTF. The CDR3 coding sequence is TGTGCCAGCAGCTACCCGGGGACAGGGGAAGGCTACACCTTC.

Only a few counts were recorded for this clone. The genes are TRBV28 and TRBJ1-5, with 8 bases identical to TRBD1. The V segment lost 2 bases and the J segment 7 bases; nucleotides outside the gene matches: 7. The CDR3 has 15 residues. Germline V lookup: CDR1 MDHEN, CDR2 SYDVKM. CDR3 bases: TGTGCCAGCAGTTTACAGGGGGCGGGCGGACAGCCCCAGCATTTT. Amino acids: CASSLQGAGGQPQHF.

The chain uses TRBV27 and TRBJ2-3; weak D call: TRBD2 (5 bases). This CDR3 has 15 amino acids. In germline, CDR1 is MNHEY, CDR2 SMNVEV (reference sequence). V shed 6 bases and J shed 1 base, with 14 bases lying between them. The CDR3 coding sequence is TGTGCCAGCAGACTCCGGGGTCTCGGCACAGATACGCAGTATTTT. This gives the protein CASRLRGLGTDTQYF.

The chain combines TRBV28 with TRBJ2-2, with 7 bases aligning to TRBD1. Germline lookup yields CDR1 MDHEN and CDR2 SYDVKM. The CDR3 sequence is 17 residues long. Trimming removed 7 bases from V and 0 bases from J; junction bases left unmatched: 11. CDR3 coding DNA: TGTGCCAGCATCAAGAAGGGACAGCATTCGAACACCGGGGAGCTGTTTTTT. Its translation: CASIKKGQHSNTGELFF.

This rearrangement joins TRBV20-1 to TRBJ2-1, with 7 nucleotides matching TRBD2. The CDR3 extends over 16 amino acids. V gave up 3 bases and J gave up 0 bases; unmatched junction bases: 8. CDR1 is DFQATT and CDR2 is SNEGSKA in the germline V gene (reference sequence). The CDR3 protein is CSASSSGGSSYNEQFF. CDR3 sequence (DNA): TGCAGTGCTAGTTCTTCTGGCGGGAGCTCCTACAATGAGCAGTTCTTC.

The chain recombines TRBV27 with TRBJ2-7; TRBD1 might be the D (6 bases). This CDR3 spans 15 amino acids. Germline CDR1 is MNHEY and CDR2 is SMNVEV (reference sequence). V gave up 6 bases and J gave up 5 bases, with 20 bases separating them. CDR3 in DNA: TGTGCCAGCAGGAGAACCGGGACAAGTAGAAACGAGCAGTACTTC. This gives the protein CASRRTGTSRNEQYF.

V is TRBV28 and J is TRBJ1-1, with 10 bases matching TRBD1. The length of the CDR3 is 16 residues. The germline V gene has CDR1 MDHEN and CDR2 SYDVKM. Trimming removed 6 bases from V and 4 bases from J; junction bases left unmatched: 11. DNA of the CDR3: TGTGCCAGCAGCAGAGACAGGGGGCGACGTATCACTGAAGCTTTCTTT. Translating gives CASSRDRGRRITEAFF.

J is TRBJ2-3 and V is TRBV5-1; 9 bases fit TRBD2. Germline values: CDR1 SGHRS, CDR2 YFSETQ. With V trimmed by 1 base and J by 0 bases, 12 bases remained unmatched. CDR3 length: 19 residues. CDR3 protein: CASSLPWSGRTTSTDTQYF. Written as DNA, the CDR3 is TGCGCCAGCAGCTTGCCTTGGAGCGGGAGGACAACTAGCACAGATACGCAGTATTTT.

This chain uses TRBV5-4 with TRBJ2-7, with TRBD1 matching over 9 bases. The CDR3 runs 15 residues. Germline-derived CDR1 and CDR2 are SGHNT and YYREEE (reference sequence). V lost 3 bases, J lost 2 bases, and 6 bases stayed unmatched. CDR3 loop: CASSSIRDRAYEQYF. In DNA, the CDR3 is TGTGCCAGCAGCTCGATCCGGGACAGGGCCTACGAGCAGTACTTC.

The rearrangement uses TRBV7-3 and TRBJ1-1; D is uncertain. The CDR3 runs to 11 residues. With 0 bases removed from V and 9 bases from J, the gap between germline ends came to 5 bases. CDR1 is SGHTA, CDR2 FQGTGA, per germline. The DNA of the CDR3 is TGTGCCAGCAGCTTAACAGAGAAAGCTTTCTTT. Protein product: CASSLTEKAFF.

In its sample, this clone was seen a few times. The CDR3 DNA reads as TGCAGTGCTACAGGGGCCGGCTACACCTTC. It is translated as CSATGAGYTF. The chain recombines TRBV20-1 with TRBJ1-2; D is perhaps TRBD1 (6 bases). Germline V gene lookup returns CDR1 DFQATT and CDR2 SNEGSKA (reference sequence). The CDR3 is 10 amino acids. Trimming stripped 4 bases from V and 8 bases from J, with 8 bases between.

The J gene is TRBJ1-6, the V gene TRBV18, with a possible D match to TRBD1 (5 bases). Germline V CDR1 and CDR2: KGHSH, LQKENI. The CDR3 is 14 residues long. Trimming removed 2 bases at V and 7 bases at J, with 9 bases between. The CDR3: CASSPGAANSPLHF. The CDR3 coding sequence is TGTGCCAGCTCACCAGGGGCCGCAAATTCACCCCTCCACTTT.

The rearrangement joins TRBV9 to TRBJ2-1; TRBD1 matches at 8 bases. Trimming removed 4 bases from V and 12 bases from J; junction bases left unmatched: 6. The CDR3 covers 12 residues. The V gene's germline CDR1 is SGDLS and CDR2 YYNGEE. DNA for the CDR3: TGTGCCAGCAGCTTAGGACAGGGTTGGCAGTTCTTC. Translating it yields CASSLGQGWQFF. The complete variable domain, with remaining parts taken from reference TRBV9 and TRBJ2-1, reads DSGVTQTPKHLITATGQRVTLRCSPRSGDLSVYWYQQSLDQGLQFLIQYYNGEERAKGNILERFSAQQFPDLHSELNLSSLELGDSALYFCASSLGQGWQFFGPGTRLTVL.

J is TRBJ1-2 and V is TRBV5-1, with 7 bases that match TRBD1. Germline V gene lookup returns CDR1 SGHRS and CDR2 YFSETQ. V was clipped by 2 bases and J by 0 bases; unmatched bases: 4. The CDR3 has 15 residues. DNA of the CDR3: TGCGCCAGCAGCTTCGAAGGGACAGCTAACTATGGCTACACCTTC. Protein: CASSFEGTANYGYTF.

Only one count was recorded for this clone. The chain links TRBV19 to TRBJ2-7; TRBD1 matches at 7 bases. CDR1 is LNHDA, CDR2 SQIVND, per germline (reference sequence). V dropped 5 bases and J dropped 5; count of bases not matched to a gene: 6. The CDR3 sequence is 13 residues long. CDR3 coding DNA: TGTGCCAGTAGTCCACAGGGGTTCGACGAGCAGTACTTC. Residues: CASSPQGFDEQYF.

This clone has just one count. The chain carries TRBV6-1 and TRBJ1-5; possible D gene TRBD1, 6 bases. The CDR3 consists of 16 residues. The V gene's germline CDR1 is MNHNS and CDR2 SASEGT. Trimming cost V 2 bases and J 1 base, with 12 bases left between them. The CDR3 is CASSEMGGASNQPQHF. The CDR3 DNA is TGTGCCAGCAGTGAAATGGGGGGGGCGAGCAATCAGCCCCAGCATTTT.

V usage is TRBV9 and J usage is TRBJ1-2; unclear D gene. The CDR3 length is 14 residues. The V end was cut by 0 bases, the J end by 3 bases, with 9 bases between. CDR1 and CDR2 from the germline V gene are SGDLS and YYNGEE. The CDR3 spells CASSVGWQDYGYTF. The CDR3 DNA is TGTGCCAGCAGCGTAGGGTGGCAGGACTATGGCTACACCTTC.

This sequence joins TRBV11-2 and TRBJ2-3; 12 nucleotides align to TRBD2. The germline V gene encodes CDR1 SGHAT and CDR2 FQNNGV. The CDR3 loop spans 16 amino acids. The J segment lost 6 bases and the V segment lost 5 bases, leaving 9 bases of the junction unmatched. CDR3 region: CASSPSSGRAGDTQYF. DNA of the CDR3: TGTGCCAGCAGCCCCTCTAGCGGGAGGGCCGGGGATACGCAGTATTTT. Based on the CDR3 plus reference TRBV11-2 and TRBJ2-3, the full variable domain is EAGVAQSPRYKIIEKRQSVAFWCNPISGHATLYWYQQILGQGPKLLIQFQNNGVVDDSQLPKDRFSAERLKGVDSTLKIQPAKLEDSAVYLCASSPSSGRAGDTQYFGPGTRLTVL.